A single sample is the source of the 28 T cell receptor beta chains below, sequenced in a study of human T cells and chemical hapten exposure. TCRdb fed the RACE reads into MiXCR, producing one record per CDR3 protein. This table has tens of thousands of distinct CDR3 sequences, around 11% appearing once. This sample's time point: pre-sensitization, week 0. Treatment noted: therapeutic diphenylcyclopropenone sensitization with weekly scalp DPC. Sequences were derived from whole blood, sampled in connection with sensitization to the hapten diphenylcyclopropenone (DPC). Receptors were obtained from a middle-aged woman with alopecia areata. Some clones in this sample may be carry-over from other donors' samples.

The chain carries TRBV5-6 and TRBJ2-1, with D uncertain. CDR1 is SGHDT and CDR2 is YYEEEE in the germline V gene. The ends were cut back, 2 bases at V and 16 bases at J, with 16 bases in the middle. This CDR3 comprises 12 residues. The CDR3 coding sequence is TGTGCCAGCAGCTTAGGTTCGATATCCGGCTTCTTC. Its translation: CASSLGSISGFF. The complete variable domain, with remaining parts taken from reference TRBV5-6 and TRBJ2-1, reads DAGVTQSPTHLIKTRGQQVTLRCSPKSGHDTVSWYQQALGQGPQFIFQYYEEEERQRGNFPDRFSGHQFPNYSSELNVNALLLGDSALYLCASSLGSISGFFGPGTRLTVL.

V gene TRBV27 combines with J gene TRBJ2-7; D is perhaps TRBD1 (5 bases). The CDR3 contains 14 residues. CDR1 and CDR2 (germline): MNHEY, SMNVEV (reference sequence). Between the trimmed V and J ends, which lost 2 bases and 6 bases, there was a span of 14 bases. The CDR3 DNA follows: TGTGCCAGCAGTTTAGGGGCGTTTGGTAGCGAGCAGTACTTC. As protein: CASSLGAFGSEQYF.

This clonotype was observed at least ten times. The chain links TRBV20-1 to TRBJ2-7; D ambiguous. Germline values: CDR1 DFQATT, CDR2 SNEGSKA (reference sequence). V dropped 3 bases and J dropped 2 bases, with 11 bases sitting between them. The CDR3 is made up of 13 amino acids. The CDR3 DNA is TGCAGTGCTAGGGTCCAAAACCCCTACGAGCAGTACTTC. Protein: CSARVQNPYEQYF.

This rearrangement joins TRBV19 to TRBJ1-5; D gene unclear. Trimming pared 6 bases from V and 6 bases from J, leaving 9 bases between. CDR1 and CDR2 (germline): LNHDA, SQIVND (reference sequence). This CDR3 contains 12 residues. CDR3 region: CASRVFGQPQHF. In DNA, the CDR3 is TGTGCCAGTAGGGTATTTGGTCAGCCCCAGCATTTT.

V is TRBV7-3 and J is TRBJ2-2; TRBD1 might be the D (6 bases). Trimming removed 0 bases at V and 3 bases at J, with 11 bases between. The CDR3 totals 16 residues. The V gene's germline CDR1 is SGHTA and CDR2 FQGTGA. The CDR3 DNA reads TGTGCCAGCAGCTTAACGGCTCAGGGGTACACCGGGGAGCTGTTTTTT. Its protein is CASSLTAQGYTGELFF.

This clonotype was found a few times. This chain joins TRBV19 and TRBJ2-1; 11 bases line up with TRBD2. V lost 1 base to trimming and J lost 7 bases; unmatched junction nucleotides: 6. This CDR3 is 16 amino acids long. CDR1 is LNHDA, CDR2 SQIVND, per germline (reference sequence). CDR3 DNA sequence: TGTGCCAGTAGTATAGTAGCGGGAGGGCTGGGAAATGAGCAGTTCTTC. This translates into CASSIVAGGLGNEQFF.

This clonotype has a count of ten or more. The CDR3 DNA reads as TGTGCCAGCAGTGAAGTAAGGGCCATTGGTGAAGCTTTCTTT. It specifies CASSEVRAIGEAFF. The gene calls are TRBV2 and TRBJ1-1; D call uncertain. The V end lost 1 base, the J end lost 7 bases, and 13 bases lay between the germline ends. The CDR3 runs to 14 residues. Germline loops: CDR1 SNHLY, CDR2 FYNNEI.

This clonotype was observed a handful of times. The CDR3 loop reads CASRMRPNTEAFF. CDR3 nucleotide sequence: TGTGCCAGTAGAATGCGGCCGAACACTGAAGCTTTCTTT. V and J are TRBV19 and TRBJ1-1; D not certain. The CDR3 has 13 amino acids. Trimming cost V 6 bases and J 1 base, with 9 bases left between them. Looked up from germline, CDR1 is LNHDA and CDR2 is SQIVND (reference sequence).

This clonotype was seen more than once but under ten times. CDR3 region: CASTVGGAQETQYF. CDR3 coding DNA: TGTGCCAGCACAGTGGGGGGGGCGCAAGAGACCCAGTACTTC. This rearrangement joins TRBV7-2 to TRBJ2-5; D is perhaps TRBD2 (7 bases). The V end lost 7 bases, the J end lost 2 bases, and 14 bases lay between the germline ends. From germline, CDR1 is SGHTA and CDR2 FQGNSA. The CDR3 runs 14 residues. The variable domain in full, with the rest retrieved from reference TRBV7-2 and TRBJ2-5, is GAGVSQSPSNKVTEKGKDVELRCDPISGHTALYWYRQSLGQGLEFLIYFQGNSAPDKSGLPSDRFSAERTGGSVSTLTIQRTQQEDSAVYLCASTVGGAQETQYFGPGTRLLVL.

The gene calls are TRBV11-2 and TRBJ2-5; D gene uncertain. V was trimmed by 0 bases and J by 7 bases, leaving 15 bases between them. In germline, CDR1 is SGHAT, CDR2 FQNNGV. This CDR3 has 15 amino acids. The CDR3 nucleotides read TGTGCCAGCAGCTTAGATCGTGGGGTCATGGGGACCCAGTACTTC. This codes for CASSLDRGVMGTQYF. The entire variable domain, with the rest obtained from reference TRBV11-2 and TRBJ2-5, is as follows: EAGVAQSPRYKIIEKRQSVAFWCNPISGHATLYWYQQILGQGPKLLIQFQNNGVVDDSQLPKDRFSAERLKGVDSTLKIQPAKLEDSAVYLCASSLDRGVMGTQYFGPGTRLLVL.

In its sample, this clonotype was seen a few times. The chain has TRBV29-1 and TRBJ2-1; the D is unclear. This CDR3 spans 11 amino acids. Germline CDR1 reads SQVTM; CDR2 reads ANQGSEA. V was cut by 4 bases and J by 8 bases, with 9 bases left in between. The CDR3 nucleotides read TGCAGCGTTGCCCCTGGGGATGAGCAGTTCTTC. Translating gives CSVAPGDEQFF.

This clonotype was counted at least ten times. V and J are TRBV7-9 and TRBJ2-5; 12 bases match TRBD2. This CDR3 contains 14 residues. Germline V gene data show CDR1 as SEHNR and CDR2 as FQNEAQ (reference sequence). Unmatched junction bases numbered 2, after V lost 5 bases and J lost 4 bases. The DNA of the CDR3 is TGTGCCAGCAGCCCGGGACTAGCGGGAGAGACCCAGTACTTC. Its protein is CASSPGLAGETQYF.

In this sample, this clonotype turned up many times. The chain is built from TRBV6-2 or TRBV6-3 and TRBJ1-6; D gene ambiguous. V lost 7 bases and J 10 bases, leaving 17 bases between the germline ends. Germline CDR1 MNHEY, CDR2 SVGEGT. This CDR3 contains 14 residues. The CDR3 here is CASTPSRDWSPLHF. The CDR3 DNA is TGTGCCAGCACCCCGTCGAGGGATTGGTCACCCCTCCACTTT.

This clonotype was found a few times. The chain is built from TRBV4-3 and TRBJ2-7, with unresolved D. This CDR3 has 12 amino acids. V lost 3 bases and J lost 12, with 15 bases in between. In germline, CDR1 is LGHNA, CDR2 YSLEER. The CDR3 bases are TGCGCCAGCAGCCACGACGGCGGTCGGCGGTACTTC. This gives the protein CASSHDGGRRYF.

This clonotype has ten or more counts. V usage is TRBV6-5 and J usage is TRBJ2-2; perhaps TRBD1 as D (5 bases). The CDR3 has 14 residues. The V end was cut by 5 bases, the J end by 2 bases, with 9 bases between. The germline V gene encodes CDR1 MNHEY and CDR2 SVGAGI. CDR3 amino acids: CASSPQGNTGELFF. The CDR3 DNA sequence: TGTGCCAGCAGTCCCCAGGGTAACACCGGGGAGCTGTTTTTT.

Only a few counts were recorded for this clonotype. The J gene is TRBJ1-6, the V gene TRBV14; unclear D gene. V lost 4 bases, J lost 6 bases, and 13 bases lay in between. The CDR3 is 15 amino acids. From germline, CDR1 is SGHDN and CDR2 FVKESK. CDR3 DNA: TGTGCCAGCAGCCTAGGATTGCCCGGTAATTCACCCCTCCACTTT. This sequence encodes CASSLGLPGNSPLHF.

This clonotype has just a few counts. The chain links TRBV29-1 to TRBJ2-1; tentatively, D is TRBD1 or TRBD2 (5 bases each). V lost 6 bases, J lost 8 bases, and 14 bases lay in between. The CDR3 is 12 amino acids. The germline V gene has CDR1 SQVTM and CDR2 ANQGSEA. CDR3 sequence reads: CSVHPGADEQFF. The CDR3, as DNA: TGCAGCGTCCACCCCGGGGCAGATGAGCAGTTCTTC.

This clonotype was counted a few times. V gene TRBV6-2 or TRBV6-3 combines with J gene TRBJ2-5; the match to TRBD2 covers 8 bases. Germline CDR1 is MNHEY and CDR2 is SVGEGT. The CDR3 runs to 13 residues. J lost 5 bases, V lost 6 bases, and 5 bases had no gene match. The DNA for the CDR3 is TGTGCCAGCAGAACGGGAGGGCGGGAGACCCAGTACTTC. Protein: CASRTGGRETQYF.

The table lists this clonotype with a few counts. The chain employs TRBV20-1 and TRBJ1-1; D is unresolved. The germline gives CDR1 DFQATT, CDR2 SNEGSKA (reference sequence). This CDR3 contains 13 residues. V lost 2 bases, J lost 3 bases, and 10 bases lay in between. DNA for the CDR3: TGCAGTGCTAGAAGAGGTGGGGACACTGAAGCTTTCTTT. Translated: CSARRGGDTEAFF.

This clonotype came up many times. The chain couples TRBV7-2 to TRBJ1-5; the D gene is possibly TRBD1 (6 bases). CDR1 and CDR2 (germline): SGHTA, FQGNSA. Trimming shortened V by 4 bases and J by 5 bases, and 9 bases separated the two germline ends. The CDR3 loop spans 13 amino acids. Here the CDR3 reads CASSSDSYQPQHF. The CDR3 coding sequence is TGTGCCAGCAGCTCGGACAGTTATCAGCCCCAGCATTTT.

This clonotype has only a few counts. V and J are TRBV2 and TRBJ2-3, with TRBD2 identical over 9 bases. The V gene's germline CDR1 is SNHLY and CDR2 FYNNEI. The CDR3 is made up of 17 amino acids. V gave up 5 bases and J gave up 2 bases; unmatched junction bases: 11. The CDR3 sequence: CASSRMSPSGATDTQYF. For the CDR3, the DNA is TGTGCCAGCAGTCGGATGTCGCCTAGCGGGGCCACAGATACGCAGTATTTT.

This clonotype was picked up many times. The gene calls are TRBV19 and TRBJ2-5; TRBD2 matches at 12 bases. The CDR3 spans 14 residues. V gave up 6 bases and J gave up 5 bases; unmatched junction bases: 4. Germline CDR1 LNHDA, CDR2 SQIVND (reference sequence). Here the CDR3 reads CASRTLAGGETQYF. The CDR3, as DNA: TGTGCCAGTAGGACTCTAGCGGGGGGGGAGACCCAGTACTTC.

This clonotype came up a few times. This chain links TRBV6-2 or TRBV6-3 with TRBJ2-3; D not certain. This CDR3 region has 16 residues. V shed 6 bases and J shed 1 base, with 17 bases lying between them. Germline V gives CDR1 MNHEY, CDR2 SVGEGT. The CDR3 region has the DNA TGTGCCAGCAGCCGACGACTTGTAGACGGCACAGATACGCAGTATTTT. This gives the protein CASSRRLVDGTDTQYF.

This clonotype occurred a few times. This CDR3 is CASSESGPSNEQFF. As DNA, the CDR3 is TGTGCCAGCAGTGAATCCGGCCCGAGCAATGAGCAGTTCTTC. V usage is TRBV6-1 and J usage is TRBJ2-1, with D uncertain. Trimming pared 2 bases from V and 6 bases from J, leaving 11 bases between. There are 14 residues in the CDR3. Germline V gene lookup returns CDR1 MNHNS and CDR2 SASEGT.

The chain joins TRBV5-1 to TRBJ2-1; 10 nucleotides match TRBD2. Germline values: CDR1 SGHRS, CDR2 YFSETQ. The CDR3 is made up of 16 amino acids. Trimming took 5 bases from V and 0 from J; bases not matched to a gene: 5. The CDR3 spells CASRLSSGSSYNEQFF. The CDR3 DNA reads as TGCGCCAGCAGACTTTCTAGCGGGAGCTCCTACAATGAGCAGTTCTTC. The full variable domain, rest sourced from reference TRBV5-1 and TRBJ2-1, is KAGVTQTPRYLIKTRGQQVTLSCSPISGHRSVSWYQQTPGQGLQFLFEYFSETQRNKGNFPGRFSGRQFSNSRSEMNVSTLELGDSALYLCASRLSSGSSYNEQFFGPGTRLTVL.

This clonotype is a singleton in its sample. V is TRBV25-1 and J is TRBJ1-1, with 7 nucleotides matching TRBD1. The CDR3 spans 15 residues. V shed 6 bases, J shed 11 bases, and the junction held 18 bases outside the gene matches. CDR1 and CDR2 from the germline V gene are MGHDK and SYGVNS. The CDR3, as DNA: TGTGCCAGCAGAGACCCTGGGACAGCCCGCGGGGCGGCTTTCTTT. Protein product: CASRDPGTARGAAFF.

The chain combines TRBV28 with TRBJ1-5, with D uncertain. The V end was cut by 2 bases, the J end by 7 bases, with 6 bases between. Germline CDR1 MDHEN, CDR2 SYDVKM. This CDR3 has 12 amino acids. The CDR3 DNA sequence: TGTGCCAGCAGTTTACGGAGCCAGCCCCAGCATTTT. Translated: CASSLRSQPQHF. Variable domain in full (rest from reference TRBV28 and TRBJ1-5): DVKVTQSSRYLVKRTGEKVFLECVQDMDHENMFWYRQDPGLGLRLIYFSYDVKMKEKGDIPEGYSVSREKKERFSLILESASTNQTSMYLCASSLRSQPQHFGDGTRLSIL.

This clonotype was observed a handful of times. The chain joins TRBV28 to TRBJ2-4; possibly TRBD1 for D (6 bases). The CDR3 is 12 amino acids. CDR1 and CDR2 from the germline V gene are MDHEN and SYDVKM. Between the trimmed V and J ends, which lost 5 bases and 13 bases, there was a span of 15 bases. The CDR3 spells CASSGARDNQYF. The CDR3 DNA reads TGTGCCAGCAGTGGGGCAAGGGACAACCAGTACTTC.